This T cell receptor beta chain was captured in a study of T cell repertoires in cytomegalovirus infection. Study-level information: Both CMV infection and a matching HLA type were indicated by public TCR beta signatures. Findings and caveats of the study: The study identified carriers of CMV plus the relevant HLA from cumulative public TCR beta family frequency. It was HLA-C-restricted CMV-specific TCR beta clonotypes that dominated the response ex vivo.

TCRdb redid the calling of the reads with MiXCR, one entry per CDR3 protein. The top ten clones hold under 15% of a sample with about 890,000 distinct CDR3 sequences, under 40% of them seen once. Trimming took 2 bases from V and 2 from J, leaving 13 bases between them. Germline-derived CDR1 and CDR2 are SEHNR and FQNEAQ (reference sequence). This CDR3 contains 15 residues. Worth noting for this clonotype: Its antigen is unidentified.

The source is a human donor in good health (CMV status not recorded). Some clones in this sample may be carry-over from other donors' samples. The chain combines TRBV7-9 with TRBJ2-7; a weak D match, TRBD1 (6 bases). Sequences were derived from cultured CD8+ T cells from PBMCs, sampled from culture after CMV antigen stimulation. CDR3 nucleotide sequence: TGTGCCAGCAGCTTATACGAGCAGGGGACCTACGAGCAGTACTTC. Residues: CASSLYEQGTYEQYF.